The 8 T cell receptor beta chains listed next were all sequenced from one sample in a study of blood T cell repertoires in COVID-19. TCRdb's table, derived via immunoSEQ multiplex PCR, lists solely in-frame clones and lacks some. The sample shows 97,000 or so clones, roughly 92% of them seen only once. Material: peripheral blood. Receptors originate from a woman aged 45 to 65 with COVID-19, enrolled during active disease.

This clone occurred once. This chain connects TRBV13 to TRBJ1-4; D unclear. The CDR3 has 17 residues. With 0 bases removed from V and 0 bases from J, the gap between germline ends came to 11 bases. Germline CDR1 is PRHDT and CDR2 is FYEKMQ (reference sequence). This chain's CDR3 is CASSLGRVLSTNEKLFF. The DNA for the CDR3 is TGTGCCAGCAGCTTAGGTCGGGTCCTTTCAACTAATGAAAAACTGTTTTTT.

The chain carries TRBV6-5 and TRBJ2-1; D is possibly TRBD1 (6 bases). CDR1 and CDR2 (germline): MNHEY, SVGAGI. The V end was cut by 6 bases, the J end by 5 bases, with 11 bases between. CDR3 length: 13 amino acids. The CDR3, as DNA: TGTGCCAGCAGACGGACAGTTCACAATGAGCAGTTCTTC. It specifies CASRRTVHNEQFF.

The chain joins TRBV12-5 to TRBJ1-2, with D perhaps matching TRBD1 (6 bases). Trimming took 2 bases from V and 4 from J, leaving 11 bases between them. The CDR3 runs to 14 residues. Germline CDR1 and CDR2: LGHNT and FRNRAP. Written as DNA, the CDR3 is TGTGCTAGTGGTTTGCCGAGGACAGCCTATGGCTACACCTTC. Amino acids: CASGLPRTAYGYTF.

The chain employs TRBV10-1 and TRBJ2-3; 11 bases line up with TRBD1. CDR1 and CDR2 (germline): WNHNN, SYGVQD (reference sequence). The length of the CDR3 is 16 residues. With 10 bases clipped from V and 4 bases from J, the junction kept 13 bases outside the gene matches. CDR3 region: CATSSRGTGGADTQYF. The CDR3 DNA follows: TGCGCCACCAGCTCGAGGGGGACAGGGGGAGCAGATACGCAGTATTTT.

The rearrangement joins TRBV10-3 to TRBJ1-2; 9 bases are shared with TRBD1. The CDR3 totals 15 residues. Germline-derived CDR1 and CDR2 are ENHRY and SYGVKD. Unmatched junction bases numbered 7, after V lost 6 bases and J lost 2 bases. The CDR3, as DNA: TGTGCCATCAGCGATGTTGGGACAGGGAACTATGGCTACACCTTC. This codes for CAISDVGTGNYGYTF.

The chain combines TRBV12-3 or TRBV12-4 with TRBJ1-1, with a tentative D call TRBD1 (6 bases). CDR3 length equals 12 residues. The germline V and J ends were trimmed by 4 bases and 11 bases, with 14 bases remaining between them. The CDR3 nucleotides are TGTGCCAGCAGTTCCCTCTCAGGGGAGGCTTTCTTT. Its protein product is CASSSLSGEAFF.

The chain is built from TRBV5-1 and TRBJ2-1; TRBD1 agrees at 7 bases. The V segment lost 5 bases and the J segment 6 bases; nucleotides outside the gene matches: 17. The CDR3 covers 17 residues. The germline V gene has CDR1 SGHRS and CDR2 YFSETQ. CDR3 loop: CASSSSRGSRGFNEQFF. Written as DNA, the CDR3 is TGCGCCAGCAGTTCCTCCCGGGGTAGCAGGGGGTTCAATGAGCAGTTCTTC. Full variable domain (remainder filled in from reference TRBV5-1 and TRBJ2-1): KAGVTQTPRYLIKTRGQQVTLSCSPISGHRSVSWYQQTPGQGLQFLFEYFSETQRNKGNFPGRFSGRQFSNSRSEMNVSTLELGDSALYLCASSSSRGSRGFNEQFFGPGTRLTVL.

CDR3 amino acids: CATSDAGRVTDTQYF. The CDR3 DNA reads as TGTGCCACCAGTGATGCGGGGCGTGTCACAGATACGCAGTATTTT. The chain recombines TRBV24-1 with TRBJ2-3, with a tentative D call TRBD2 (6 bases). CDR1 is KGHDR, CDR2 SFDVKD, per germline. Trimming shortened V by 3 bases and J by 2 bases, and 11 bases separated the two germline ends. This CDR3 has 15 amino acids.